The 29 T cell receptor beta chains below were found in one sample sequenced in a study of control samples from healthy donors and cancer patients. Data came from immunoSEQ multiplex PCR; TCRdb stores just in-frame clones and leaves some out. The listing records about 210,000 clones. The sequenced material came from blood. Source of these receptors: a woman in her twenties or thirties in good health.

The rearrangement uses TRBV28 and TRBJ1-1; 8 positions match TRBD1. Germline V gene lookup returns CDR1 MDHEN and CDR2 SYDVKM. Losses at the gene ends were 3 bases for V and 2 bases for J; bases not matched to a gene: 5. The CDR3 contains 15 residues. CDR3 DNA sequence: TGTGCCAGCAGTTTTTCGGGGACAGGCAACACTGAAGCTTTCTTT. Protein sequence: CASSFSGTGNTEAFF.

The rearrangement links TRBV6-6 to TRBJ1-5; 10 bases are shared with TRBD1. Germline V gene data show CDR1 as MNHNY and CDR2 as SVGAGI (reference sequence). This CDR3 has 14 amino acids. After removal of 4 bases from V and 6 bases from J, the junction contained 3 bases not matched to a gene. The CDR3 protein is CASSSTGGGQPQHF. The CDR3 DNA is TGTGCCAGCAGTTCGACAGGGGGCGGTCAGCCCCAGCATTTT.

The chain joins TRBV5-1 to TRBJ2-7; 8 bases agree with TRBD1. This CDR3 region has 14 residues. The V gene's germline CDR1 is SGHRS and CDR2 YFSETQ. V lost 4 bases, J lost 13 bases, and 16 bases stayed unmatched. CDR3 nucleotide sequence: TGCGCCAGCAGCCCATTCGACAGGGGCTCCGGTTCATACTTC. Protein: CASSPFDRGSGSYF. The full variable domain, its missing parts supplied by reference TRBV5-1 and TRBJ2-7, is KAGVTQTPRYLIKTRGQQVTLSCSPISGHRSVSWYQQTPGQGLQFLFEYFSETQRNKGNFPGRFSGRQFSNSRSEMNVSTLELGDSALYLCASSPFDRGSGSYFGPGTRLTVT.

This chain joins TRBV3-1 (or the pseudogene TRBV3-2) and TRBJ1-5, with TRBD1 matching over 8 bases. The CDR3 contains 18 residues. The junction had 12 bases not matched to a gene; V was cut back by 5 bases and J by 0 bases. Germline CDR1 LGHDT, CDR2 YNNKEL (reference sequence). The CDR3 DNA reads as TGTGCCAGCAGCGCATCATCCGGGACAGGCTATAGCAATCAGCCCCAGCATTTT. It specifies CASSASSGTGYSNQPQHF.

The CDR3 nucleotides read TGTGCCAGCAGCGCCTCAGGGGGCACCGGGGAGCTGTTTTTT. Protein: CASSASGGTGELFF. The J gene is TRBJ2-2, the V gene TRBV13, with 7 bases matching TRBD1. Per the germline V gene, CDR1 is PRHDT and CDR2 is FYEKMQ (reference sequence). After removal of 5 bases from V and 4 bases from J, the junction contained 4 bases not matched to a gene. The CDR3 spans 14 residues.

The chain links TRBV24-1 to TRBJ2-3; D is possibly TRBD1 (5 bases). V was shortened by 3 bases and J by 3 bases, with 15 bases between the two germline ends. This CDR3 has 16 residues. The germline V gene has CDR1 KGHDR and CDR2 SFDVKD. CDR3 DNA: TGTGCCACCAGTGATCTGGGCTCCAGGGAAACAGATACGCAGTATTTT. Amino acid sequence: CATSDLGSRETDTQYF.

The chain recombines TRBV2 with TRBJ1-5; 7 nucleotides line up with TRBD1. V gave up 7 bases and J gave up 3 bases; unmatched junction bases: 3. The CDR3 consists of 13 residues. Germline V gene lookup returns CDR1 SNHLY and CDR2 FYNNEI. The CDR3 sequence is CASNTGVNQPQHF. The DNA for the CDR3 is TGTGCCAGCAACACAGGGGTCAATCAGCCCCAGCATTTT.

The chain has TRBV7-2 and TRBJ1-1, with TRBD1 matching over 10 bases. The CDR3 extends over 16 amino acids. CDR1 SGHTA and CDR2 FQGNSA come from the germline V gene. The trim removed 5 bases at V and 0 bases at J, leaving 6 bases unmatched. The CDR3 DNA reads TGTGCCAGCAGCCCTTGGGACAGGGGTTTGAACACTGAAGCTTTCTTT. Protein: CASSPWDRGLNTEAFF.

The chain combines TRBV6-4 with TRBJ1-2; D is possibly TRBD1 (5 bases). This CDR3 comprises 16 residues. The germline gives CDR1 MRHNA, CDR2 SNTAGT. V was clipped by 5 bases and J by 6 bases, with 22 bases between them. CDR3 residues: CASSTFSGVNVDGYTF. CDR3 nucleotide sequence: TGTGCCAGCAGTACTTTTTCGGGGGTAAACGTAGATGGCTACACCTTC.

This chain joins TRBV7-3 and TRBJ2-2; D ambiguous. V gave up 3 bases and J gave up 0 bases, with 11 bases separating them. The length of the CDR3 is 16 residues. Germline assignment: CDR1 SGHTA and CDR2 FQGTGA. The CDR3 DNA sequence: TGTGCCAGCAGCTTGGCCCCCACGGCGAACACCGGGGAGCTGTTTTTT. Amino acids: CASSLAPTANTGELFF.

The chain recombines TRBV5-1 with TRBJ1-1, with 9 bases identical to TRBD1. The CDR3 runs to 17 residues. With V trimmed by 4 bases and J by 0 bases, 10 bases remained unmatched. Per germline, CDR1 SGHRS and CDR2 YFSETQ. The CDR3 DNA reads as TGCGCCAGCAGCAAGGGACAGGGTATGGTGATGAACACTGAAGCTTTCTTT. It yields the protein CASSKGQGMVMNTEAFF.

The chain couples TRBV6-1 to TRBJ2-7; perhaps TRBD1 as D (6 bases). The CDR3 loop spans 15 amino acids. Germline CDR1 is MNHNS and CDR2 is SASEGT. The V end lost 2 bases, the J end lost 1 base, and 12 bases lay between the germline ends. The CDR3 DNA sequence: TGTGCCAGCAGTGAACAAATAGGACAGTCCTACGAGCAGTACTTC. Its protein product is CASSEQIGQSYEQYF.

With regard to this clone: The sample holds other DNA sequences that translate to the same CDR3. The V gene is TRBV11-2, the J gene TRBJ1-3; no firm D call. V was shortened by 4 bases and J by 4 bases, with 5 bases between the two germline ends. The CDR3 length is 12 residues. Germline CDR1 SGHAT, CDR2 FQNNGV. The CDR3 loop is CASSYSGNTIYF. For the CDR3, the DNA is TGTGCCAGCAGCTACTCCGGAAACACCATATATTTT.

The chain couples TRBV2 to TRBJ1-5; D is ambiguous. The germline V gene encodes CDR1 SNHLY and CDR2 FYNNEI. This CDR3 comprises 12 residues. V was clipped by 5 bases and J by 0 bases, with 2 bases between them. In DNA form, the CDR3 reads TGTGCCAGCAGTAATAGCAATCAGCCCCAGCATTTT. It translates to CASSNSNQPQHF.

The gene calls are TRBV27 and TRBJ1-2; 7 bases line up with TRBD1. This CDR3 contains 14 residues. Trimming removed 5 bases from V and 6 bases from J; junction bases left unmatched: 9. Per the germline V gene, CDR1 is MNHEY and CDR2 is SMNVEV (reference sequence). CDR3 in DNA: TGTGCCAGCAGTATACAGGGGCGTCGGGATGGCTACACCTTC. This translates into CASSIQGRRDGYTF.

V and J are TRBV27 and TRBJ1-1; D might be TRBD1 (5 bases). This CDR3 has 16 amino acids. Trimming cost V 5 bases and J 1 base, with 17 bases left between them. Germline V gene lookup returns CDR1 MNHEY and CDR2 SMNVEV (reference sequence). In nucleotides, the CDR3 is TGTGCCAGCAGTCGCTCAGGGTCAGGAGCGAACACTGAAGCTTTCTTT. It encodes CASSRSGSGANTEAFF.

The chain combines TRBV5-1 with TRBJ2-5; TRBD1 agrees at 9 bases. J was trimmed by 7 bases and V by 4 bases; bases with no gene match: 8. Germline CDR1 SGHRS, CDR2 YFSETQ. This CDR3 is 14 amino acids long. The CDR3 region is CASSPTGGYPTQYF. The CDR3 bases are TGCGCCAGCAGCCCGACAGGGGGATACCCGACCCAGTACTTC.

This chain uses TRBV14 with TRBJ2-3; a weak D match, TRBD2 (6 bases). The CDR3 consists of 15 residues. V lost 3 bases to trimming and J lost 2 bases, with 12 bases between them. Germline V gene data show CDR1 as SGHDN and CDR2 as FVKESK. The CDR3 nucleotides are TGTGCCAGCAGCCATGGGACTTTCTTCACAGATACGCAGTATTTT. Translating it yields CASSHGTFFTDTQYF.

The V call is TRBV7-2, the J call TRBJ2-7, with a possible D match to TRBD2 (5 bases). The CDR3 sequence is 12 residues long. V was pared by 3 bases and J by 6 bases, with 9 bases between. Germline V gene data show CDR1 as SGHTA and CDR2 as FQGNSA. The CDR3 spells CASSLDLGEQYF. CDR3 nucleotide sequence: TGTGCCAGCAGCTTGGACTTGGGCGAGCAGTACTTC.

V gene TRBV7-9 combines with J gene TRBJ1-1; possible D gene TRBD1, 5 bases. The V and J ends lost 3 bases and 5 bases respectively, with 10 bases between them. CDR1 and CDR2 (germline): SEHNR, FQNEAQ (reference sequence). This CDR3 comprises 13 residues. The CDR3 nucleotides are TGTGCCAGCAGCTTGGGGGATTGGACTGAAGCTTTCTTT. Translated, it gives CASSLGDWTEAFF.

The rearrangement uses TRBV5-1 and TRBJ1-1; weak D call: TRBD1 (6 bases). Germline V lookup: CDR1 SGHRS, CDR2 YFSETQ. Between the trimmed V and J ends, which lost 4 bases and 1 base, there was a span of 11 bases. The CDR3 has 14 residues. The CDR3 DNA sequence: TGCGCCAGCAGCCGCAGGGGAGGGAACACTGAAGCTTTCTTT. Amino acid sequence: CASSRRGGNTEAFF.

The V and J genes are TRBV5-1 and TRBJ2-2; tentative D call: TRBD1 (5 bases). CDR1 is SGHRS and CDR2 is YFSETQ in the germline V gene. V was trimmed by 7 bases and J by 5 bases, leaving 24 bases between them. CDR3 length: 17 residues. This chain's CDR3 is CASGSGYGEYMTGELFF. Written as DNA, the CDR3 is TGCGCCAGCGGTTCAGGGTACGGCGAATATATGACCGGGGAGCTGTTTTTT.

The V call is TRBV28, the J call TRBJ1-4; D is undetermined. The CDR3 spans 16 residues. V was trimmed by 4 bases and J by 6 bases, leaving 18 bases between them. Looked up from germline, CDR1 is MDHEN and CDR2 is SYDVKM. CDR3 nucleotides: TGTGCCAGCAGTTCCCCCGGGGAGGGAGAATATGAAAAACTGTTTTTT. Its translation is CASSSPGEGEYEKLFF.

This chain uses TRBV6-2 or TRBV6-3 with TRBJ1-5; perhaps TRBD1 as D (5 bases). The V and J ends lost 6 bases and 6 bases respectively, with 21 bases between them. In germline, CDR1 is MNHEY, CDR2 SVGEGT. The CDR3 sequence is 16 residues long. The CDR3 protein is CASSRLLTQGIQPQHF. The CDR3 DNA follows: TGTGCCAGCAGCCGCCTCCTTACCCAGGGTATTCAGCCCCAGCATTTT.

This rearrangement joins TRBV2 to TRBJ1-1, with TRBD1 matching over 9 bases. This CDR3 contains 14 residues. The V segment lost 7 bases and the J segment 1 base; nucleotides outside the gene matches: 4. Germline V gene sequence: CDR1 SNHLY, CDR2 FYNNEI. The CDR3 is CASTGTGRNTEAFF. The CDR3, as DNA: TGTGCCAGCACCGGGACAGGGAGGAACACTGAAGCTTTCTTT. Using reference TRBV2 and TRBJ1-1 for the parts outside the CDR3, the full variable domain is EPEVTQTPSHQVTQMGQEVILRCVPISNHLYFYWYRQILGQKVEFLVSFYNNEISEKSEIFDDQFSVERPDGSNFTLKIRSTKLEDSAMYFCASTGTGRNTEAFFGQGTRLTVV.

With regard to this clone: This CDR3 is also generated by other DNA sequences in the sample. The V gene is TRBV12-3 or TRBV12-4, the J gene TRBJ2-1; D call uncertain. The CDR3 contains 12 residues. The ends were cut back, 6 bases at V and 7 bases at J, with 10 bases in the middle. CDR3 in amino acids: CASSLGWNEQFF. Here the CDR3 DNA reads TGTGCCAGCAGCCTGGGGTGGAATGAGCAGTTCTTC.

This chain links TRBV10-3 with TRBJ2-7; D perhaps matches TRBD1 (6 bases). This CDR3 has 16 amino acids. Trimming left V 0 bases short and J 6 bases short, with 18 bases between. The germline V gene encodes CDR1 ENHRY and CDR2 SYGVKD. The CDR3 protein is CAISESIGGNLGEQYF. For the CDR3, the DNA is TGTGCCATCAGTGAGTCAATAGGGGGAAACCTGGGCGAGCAGTACTTC.

The CDR3 DNA follows: TGTGCCAGCAGACCAATGACAGGGATCCCCTATGGCTACACCTTC. Protein sequence: CASRPMTGIPYGYTF. V is TRBV2 and J is TRBJ1-2, with 7 bases identical to TRBD1. This CDR3 spans 15 amino acids. The ends lost 6 bases at V and 4 bases at J; junction bases unmatched: 11. Germline V lookup: CDR1 SNHLY, CDR2 FYNNEI.

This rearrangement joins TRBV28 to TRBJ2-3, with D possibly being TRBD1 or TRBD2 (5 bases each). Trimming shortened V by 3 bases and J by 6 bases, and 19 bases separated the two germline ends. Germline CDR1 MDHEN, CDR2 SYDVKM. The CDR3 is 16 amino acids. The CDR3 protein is CASSFQGVGGWDTQYF. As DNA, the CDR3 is TGTGCCAGCAGTTTCCAGGGTGTTGGCGGGTGGGATACGCAGTATTTT.